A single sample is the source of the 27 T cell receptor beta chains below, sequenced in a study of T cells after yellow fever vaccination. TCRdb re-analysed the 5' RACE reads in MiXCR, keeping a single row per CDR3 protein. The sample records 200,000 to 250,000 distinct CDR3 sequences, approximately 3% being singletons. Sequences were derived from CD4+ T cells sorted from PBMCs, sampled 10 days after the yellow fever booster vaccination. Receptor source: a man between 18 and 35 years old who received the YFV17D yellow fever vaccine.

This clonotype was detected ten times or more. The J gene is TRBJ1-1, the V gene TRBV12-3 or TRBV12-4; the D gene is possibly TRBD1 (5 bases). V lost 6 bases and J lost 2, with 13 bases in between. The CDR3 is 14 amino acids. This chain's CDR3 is CASRYGTQNTEAFF. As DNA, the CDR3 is TGTGCCAGCAGATACGGGACGCAAAACACTGAAGCTTTCTTT.

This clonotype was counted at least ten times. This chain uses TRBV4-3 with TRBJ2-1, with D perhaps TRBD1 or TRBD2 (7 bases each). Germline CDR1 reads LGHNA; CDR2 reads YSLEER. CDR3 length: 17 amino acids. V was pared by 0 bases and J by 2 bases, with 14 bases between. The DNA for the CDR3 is TGCGCCAGCAGCCAAGATGGGGAGGGGGCTCCCTACAATGAGCAGTTCTTC. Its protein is CASSQDGEGAPYNEQFF.

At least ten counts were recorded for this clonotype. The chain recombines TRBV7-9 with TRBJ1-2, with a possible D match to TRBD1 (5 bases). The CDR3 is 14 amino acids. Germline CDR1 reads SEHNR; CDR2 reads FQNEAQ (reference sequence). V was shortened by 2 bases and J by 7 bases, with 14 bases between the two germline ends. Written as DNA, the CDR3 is TGTGCCAGCAGCTTACTACAGCAGGGAGGTGGCTACACCTTC. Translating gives CASSLLQQGGGYTF.

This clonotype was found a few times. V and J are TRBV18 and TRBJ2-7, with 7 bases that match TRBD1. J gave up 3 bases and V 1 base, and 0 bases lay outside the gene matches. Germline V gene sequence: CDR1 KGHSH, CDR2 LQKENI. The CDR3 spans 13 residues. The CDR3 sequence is CASSPRDSYEQYV. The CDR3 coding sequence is TGTGCCAGCTCACCACGGGACAGCTACGAGCAGTACGTC.

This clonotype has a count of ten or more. Here the CDR3 DNA reads TGTGCCAGCAGCGCCCAACCCTCGGACAGGGAGGCGACAGATACGCAGTATTTT. Protein: CASSAQPSDREATDTQYF. This chain links TRBV9 with TRBJ2-3, with 8 bases identical to TRBD1. This CDR3 is built from 18 residues. Unmatched junction bases numbered 15, after V lost 3 bases and J lost 3 bases. CDR1 SGDLS and CDR2 YYNGEE come from the germline V gene.

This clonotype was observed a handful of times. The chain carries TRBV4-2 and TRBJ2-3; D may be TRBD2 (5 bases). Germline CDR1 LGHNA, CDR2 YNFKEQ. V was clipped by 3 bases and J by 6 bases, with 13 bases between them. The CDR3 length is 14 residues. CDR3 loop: CASSHRERLDTQYF. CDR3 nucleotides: TGTGCCAGCAGCCATCGCGAGCGGTTGGATACGCAGTATTTT.

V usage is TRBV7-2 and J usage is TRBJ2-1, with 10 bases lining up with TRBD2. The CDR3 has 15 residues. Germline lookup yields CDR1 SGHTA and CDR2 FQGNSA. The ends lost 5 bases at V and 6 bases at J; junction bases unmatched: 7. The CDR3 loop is CASSTSSGGLNEQFF. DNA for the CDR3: TGTGCCAGCAGCACCTCTAGCGGGGGACTCAATGAGCAGTTCTTC. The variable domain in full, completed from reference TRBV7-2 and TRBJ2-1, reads GAGVSQSPSNKVTEKGKDVELRCDPISGHTALYWYRQSLGQGLEFLIYFQGNSAPDKSGLPSDRFSAERTGGSVSTLTIQRTQQEDSAVYLCASSTSSGGLNEQFFGPGTRLTVL.

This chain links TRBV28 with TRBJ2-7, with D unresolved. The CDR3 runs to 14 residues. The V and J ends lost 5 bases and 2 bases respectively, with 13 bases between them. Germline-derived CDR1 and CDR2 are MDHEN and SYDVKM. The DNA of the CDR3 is TGTGCCAGCAGTGCTCATCATTTGACCTACGAGCAGTACGTC. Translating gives CASSAHHLTYEQYV.

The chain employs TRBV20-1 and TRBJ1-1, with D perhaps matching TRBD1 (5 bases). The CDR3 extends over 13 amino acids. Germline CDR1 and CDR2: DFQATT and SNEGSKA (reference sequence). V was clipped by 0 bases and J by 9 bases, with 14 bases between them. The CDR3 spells CSARDWGRQKAFF. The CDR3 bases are TGCAGTGCTAGAGACTGGGGACGCCAGAAAGCTTTCTTT.

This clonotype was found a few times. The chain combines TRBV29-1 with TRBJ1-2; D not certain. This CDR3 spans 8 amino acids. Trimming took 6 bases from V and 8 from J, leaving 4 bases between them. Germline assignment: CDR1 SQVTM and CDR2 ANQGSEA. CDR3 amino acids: CSVPGYTF. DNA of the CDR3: TGCAGCGTCCCCGGCTACACCTTC.

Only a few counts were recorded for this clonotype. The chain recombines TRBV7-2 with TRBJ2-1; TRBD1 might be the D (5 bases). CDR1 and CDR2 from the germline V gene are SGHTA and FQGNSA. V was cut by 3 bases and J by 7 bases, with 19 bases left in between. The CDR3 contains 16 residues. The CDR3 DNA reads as TGTGCCAGCAGCTTTAGGGGCAGGGTCTACCTAAATGAGCAGTTCTTC. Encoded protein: CASSFRGRVYLNEQFF. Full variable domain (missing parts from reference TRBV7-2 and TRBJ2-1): GAGVSQSPSNKVTEKGKDVELRCDPISGHTALYWYRQSLGQGLEFLIYFQGNSAPDKSGLPSDRFSAERTGGSVSTLTIQRTQQEDSAVYLCASSFRGRVYLNEQFFGPGTRLTVL.

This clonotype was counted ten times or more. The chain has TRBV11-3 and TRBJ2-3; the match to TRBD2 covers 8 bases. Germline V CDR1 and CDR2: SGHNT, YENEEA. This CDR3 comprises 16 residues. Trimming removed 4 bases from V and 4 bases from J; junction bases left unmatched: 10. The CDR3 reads CASSYSGGQGPDTQYF. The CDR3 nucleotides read TGTGCCAGCAGCTATTCGGGAGGGCAGGGCCCAGATACGCAGTATTTT. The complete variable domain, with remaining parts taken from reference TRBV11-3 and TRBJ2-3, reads EAGVVQSPRYKIIEKKQPVAFWCNPISGHNTLYWYLQNLGQGPELLIRYENEEAVDDSQLPKDRFSAERLKGVDSTLKIQPAELGDSAVYLCASSYSGGQGPDTQYFGPGTRLTVL.

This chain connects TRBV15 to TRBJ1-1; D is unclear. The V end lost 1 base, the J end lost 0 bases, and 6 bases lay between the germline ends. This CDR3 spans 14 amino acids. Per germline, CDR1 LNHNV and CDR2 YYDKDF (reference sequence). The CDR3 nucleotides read TGTGCCACCAGCAGAGTGGAGGTGAACACTGAAGCTTTCTTT. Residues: CATSRVEVNTEAFF.

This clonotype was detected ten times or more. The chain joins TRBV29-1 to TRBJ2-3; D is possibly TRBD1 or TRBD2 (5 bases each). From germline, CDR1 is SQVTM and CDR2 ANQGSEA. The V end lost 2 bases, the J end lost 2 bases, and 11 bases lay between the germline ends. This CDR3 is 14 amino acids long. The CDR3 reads CSVEFGAATDTQYF. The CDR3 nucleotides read TGCAGCGTTGAATTCGGGGCCGCCACAGATACGCAGTATTTT.

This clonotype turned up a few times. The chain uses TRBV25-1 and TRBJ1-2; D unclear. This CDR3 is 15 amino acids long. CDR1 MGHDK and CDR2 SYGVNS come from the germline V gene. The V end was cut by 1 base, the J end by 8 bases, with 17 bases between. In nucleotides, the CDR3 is TGTGCCAGCAGTGAATCCTATTCCCGCTCTAGGGGCTACACCTTC. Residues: CASSESYSRSRGYTF.

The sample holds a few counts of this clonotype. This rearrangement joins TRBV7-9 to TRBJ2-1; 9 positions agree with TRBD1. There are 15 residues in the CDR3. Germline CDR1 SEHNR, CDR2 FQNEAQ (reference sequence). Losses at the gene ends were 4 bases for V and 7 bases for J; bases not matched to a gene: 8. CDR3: CASSSPGTGKNEQFF. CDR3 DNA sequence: TGTGCCAGCAGCTCACCCGGGACAGGGAAGAATGAGCAGTTCTTC.

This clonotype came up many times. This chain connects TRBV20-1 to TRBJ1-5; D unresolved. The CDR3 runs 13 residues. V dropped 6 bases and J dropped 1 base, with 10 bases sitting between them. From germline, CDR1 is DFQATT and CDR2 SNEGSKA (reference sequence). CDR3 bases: TGCAGTGCCCTCCAGGACAGCAATCAGCCCCAGCATTTT. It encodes CSALQDSNQPQHF.

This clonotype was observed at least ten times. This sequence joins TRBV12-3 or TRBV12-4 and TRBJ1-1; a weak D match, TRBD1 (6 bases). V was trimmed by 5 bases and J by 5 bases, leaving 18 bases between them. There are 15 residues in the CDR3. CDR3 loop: CASSSARGLRTEAFF. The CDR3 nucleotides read TGTGCCAGCAGTAGCGCGAGGGGGTTAAGGACTGAAGCTTTCTTT.

In DNA, the CDR3 is TGTGCCAGCAGAGTCCCCCGGGGGCCCAGGACCCAGTACTTC. It is translated as CASRVPRGPRTQYF. V usage is TRBV7-8 and J usage is TRBJ2-5, with D perhaps TRBD1 or TRBD2 (6 bases each). V lost 6 bases to trimming and J lost 7 bases, with 18 bases between them. This CDR3 spans 14 amino acids. Germline V gene data show CDR1 as SGHVS and CDR2 as FQNEAQ.

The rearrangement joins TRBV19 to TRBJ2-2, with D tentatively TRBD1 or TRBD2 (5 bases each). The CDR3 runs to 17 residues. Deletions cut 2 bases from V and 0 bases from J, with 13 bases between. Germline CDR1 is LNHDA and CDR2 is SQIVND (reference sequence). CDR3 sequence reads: CASSINEGRANTGELFF. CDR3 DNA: TGTGCCAGTAGTATAAACGAGGGCAGGGCGAACACCGGGGAGCTGTTTTTT.

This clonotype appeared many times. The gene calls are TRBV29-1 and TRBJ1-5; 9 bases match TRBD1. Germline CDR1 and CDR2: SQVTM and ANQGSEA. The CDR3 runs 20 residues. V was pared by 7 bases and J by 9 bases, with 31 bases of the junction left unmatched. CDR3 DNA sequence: TGCAGCGCTGGAGGGTCCGCCCGAAAGACAGGGGGAAAGTGTGTAGGGCCCCAGCATTTT. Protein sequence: CSAGGSARKTGGKCVGPQHF.

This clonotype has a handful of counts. The CDR3 nucleotides are TGTGCCACCGGGCGGACTAGCGTCACAGATACGCAGTATTTT. It specifies CATGRTSVTDTQYF. The chain has TRBV7-2 and TRBJ2-3; 9 nucleotides align to TRBD2. The CDR3 loop spans 14 amino acids. V gave up 10 bases and J gave up 2 bases; unmatched junction bases: 7. Per the germline V gene, CDR1 is SGHTA and CDR2 is FQGNSA.

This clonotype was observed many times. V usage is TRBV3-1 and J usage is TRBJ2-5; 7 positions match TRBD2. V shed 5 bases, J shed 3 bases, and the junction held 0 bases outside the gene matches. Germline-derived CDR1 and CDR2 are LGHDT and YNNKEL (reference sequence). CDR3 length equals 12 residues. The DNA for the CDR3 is TGTGCCAGCAGCGGGGGGGAAGAGACCCAGTACTTC. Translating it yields CASSGGEETQYF.

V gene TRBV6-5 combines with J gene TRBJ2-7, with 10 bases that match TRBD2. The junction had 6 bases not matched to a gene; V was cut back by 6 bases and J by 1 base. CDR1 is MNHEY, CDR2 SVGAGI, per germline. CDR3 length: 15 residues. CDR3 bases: TGTGCCAGCAGAACCGGACTAGCGGCTTCCTACGAGCAGTACTTC. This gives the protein CASRTGLAASYEQYF.

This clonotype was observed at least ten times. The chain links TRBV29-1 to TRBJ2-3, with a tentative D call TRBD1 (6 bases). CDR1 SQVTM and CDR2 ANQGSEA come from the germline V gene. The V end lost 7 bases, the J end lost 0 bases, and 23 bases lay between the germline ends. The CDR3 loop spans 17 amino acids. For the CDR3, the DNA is TGCAGCGGGTCCAAGAGGACAGCTTTATTTAGCACAGATACGCAGTATTTT. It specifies CSGSKRTALFSTDTQYF.

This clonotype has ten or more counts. Here the CDR3 reads CASSSGTRNTIYF. The CDR3 nucleotides are TGTGCCAGCAGCTCCGGGACGAGAAACACCATATATTTT. V gene TRBV7-2 combines with J gene TRBJ1-3, with a possible D match to TRBD1 (5 bases). The CDR3 consists of 13 residues. In germline, CDR1 is SGHTA, CDR2 FQGNSA. Trimming stripped 4 bases from V and 5 bases from J, with 9 bases between.

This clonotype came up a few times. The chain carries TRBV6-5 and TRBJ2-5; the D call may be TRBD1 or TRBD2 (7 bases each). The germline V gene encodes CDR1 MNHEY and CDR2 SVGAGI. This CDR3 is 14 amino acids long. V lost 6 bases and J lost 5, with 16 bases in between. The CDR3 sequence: CASRPGGTVETQYF. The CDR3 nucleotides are TGTGCCAGCAGACCCGGGGGGACAGTTGAGACCCAGTACTTC.